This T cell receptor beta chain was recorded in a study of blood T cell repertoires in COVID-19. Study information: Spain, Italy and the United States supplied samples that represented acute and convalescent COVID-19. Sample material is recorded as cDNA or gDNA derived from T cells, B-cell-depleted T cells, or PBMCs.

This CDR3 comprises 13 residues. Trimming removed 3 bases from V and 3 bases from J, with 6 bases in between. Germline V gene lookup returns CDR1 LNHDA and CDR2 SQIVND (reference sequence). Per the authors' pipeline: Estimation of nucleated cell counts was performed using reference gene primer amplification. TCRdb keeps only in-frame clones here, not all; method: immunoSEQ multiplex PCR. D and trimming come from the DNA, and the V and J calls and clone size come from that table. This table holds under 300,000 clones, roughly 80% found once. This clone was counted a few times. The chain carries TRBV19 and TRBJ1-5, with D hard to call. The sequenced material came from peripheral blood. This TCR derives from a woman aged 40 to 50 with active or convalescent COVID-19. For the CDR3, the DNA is TGTGCCAGTAGTATCCAGGACAATCAGCCCCAGCATTTT. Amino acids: CASSIQDNQPQHF.